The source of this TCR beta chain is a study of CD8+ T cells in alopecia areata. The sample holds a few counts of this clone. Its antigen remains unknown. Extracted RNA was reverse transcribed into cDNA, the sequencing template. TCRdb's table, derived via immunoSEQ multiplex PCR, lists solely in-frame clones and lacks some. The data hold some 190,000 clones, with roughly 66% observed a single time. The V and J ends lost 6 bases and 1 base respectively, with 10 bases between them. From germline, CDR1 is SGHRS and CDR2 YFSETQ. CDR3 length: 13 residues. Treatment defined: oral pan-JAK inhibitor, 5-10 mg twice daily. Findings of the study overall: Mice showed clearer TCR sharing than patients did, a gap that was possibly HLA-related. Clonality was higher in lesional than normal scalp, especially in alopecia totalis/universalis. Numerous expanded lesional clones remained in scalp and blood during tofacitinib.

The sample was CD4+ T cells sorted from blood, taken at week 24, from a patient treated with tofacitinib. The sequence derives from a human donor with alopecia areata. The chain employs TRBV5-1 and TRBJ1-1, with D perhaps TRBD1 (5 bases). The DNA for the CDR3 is TGCGCCAGCAATACAGGTTCGAACACTGAAGCTTTCTTT. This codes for CASNTGSNTEAFF.